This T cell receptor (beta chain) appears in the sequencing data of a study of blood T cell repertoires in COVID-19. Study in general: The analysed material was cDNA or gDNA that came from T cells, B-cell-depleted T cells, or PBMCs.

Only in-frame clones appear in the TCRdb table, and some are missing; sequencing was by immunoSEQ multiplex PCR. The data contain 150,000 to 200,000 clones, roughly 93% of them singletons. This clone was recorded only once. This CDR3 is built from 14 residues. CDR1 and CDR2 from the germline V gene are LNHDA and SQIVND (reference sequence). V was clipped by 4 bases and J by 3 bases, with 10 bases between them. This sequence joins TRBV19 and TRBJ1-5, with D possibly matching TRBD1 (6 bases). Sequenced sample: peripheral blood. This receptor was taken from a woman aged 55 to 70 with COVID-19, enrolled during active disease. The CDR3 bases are TGTGCCAGTAGTAACCAGGGGTTCAATCAGCCCCAGCATTTT. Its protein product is CASSNQGFNQPQHF.